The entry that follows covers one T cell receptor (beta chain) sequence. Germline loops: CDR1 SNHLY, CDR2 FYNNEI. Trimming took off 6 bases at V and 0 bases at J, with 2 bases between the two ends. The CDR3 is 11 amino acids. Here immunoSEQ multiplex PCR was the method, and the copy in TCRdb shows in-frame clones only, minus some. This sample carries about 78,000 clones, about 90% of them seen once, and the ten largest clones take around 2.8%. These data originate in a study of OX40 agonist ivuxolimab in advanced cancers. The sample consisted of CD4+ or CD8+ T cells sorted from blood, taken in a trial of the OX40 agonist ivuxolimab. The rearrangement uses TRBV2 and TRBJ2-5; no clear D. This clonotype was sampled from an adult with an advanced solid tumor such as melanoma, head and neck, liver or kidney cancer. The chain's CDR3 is CASSYQETQYF. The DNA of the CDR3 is TGTGCCAGCAGCTACCAAGAGACCCAGTACTTC. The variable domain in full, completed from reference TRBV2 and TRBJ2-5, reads EPEVTQTPSHQVTQMGQEVILRCVPISNHLYFYWYRQILGQKVEFLVSFYNNEISEKSEIFDDQFSVERPDGSNFTLKIRSTKLEDSAMYFCASSYQETQYFGPGTRLLVL.